The clone carrying this TCR beta chain was counted ten times or more. Its cognate antigen is unknown. The record originates from a study of T cell repertoires in cytomegalovirus infection. Overall study context: Based on public TCR beta signatures, there were indications of CMV infection and of a matching HLA type. Points from the study as a whole: Carriers of CMV and the relevant HLA type were discriminated by public TCR beta frequency. HLA-C-restricted CMV clonotypes gave the most frequent clonotype in two of eight donors.

In TCRdb, the reads were re-called with MiXCR into one record per CDR3 protein. This table has around 280,000 distinct CDR3 sequences, 12% to 15% appearing once. This clonotype was obtained from a human donor in good health (CMV status not recorded). Some clones in this sample may be carry-over from other donors' samples. Material: PBMCs.

CDR3 in DNA: TGTGCCAGCAGCCTACTGGGACAGCTTGCAACTAATGAAAAACTGTTTTTT. It encodes CASSLLGQLATNEKLFF. V gene TRBV7-8 combines with J gene TRBJ1-4; 7 bases fit TRBD1. V was pared by 5 bases and J by 0 bases, with 9 bases of the junction left unmatched. Germline CDR1 reads SGHVS; CDR2 reads FQNEAQ. CDR3 length: 17 residues.